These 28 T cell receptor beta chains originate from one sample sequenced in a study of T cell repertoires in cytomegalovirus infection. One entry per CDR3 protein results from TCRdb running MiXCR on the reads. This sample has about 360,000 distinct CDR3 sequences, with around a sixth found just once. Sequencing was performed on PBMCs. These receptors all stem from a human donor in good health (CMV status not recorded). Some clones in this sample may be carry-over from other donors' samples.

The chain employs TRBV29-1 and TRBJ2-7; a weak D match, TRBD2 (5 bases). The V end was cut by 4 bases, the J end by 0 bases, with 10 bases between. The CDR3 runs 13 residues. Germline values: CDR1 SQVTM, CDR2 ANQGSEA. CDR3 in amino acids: CSVGVGNSYEQYF. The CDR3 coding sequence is TGCAGCGTTGGGGTCGGGAACTCCTACGAGCAGTACTTC.

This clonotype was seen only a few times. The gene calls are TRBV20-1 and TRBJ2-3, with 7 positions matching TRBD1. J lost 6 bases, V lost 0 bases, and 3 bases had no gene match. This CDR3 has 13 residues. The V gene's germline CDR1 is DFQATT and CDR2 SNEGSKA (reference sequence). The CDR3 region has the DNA TGCAGTGCTAGAGACCCGACAGGGGATACGCAGTATTTT. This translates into CSARDPTGDTQYF.

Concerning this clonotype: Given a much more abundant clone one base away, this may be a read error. Written as DNA, the CDR3 is TGTGCCAGCAGTCAGCTAGCGGAAGACAATGAGCAGTCCTTC. Translating gives CASSQLAEDNEQSF. V and J are TRBV12-3 or TRBV12-4 and TRBJ2-1; 7 bases match TRBD2. This CDR3 spans 14 amino acids.

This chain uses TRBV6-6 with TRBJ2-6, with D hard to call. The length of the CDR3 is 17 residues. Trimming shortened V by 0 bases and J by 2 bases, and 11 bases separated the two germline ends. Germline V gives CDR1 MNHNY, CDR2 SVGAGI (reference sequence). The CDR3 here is CASSYSIYGAGANVLTF. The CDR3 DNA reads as TGTGCCAGCAGTTACTCGATTTATGGGGCTGGGGCCAACGTCCTGACTTTC.

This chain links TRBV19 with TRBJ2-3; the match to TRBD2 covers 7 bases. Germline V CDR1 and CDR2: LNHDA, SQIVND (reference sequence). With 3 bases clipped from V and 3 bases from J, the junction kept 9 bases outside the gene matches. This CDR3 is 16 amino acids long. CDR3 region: CASSIMAGAVTDTQYF. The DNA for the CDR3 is TGTGCCAGTAGTATCATGGCGGGAGCTGTTACAGATACGCAGTATTTT. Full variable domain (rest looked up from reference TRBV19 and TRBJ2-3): DGGITQSPKYLFRKEGQNVTLSCEQNLNHDAMYWYRQDPGQGLRLIYYSQIVNDFQKGDIAEGYSVSREKKESFPLTVTSAQKNPTAFYLCASSIMAGAVTDTQYFGPGTRLTVL.

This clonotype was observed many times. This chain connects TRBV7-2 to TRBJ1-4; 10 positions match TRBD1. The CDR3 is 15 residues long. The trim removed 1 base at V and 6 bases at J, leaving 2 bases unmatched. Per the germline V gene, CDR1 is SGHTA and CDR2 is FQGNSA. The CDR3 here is CASSLGGTGDEKLFF. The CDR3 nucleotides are TGTGCCAGCAGCTTAGGCGGGACAGGGGATGAAAAACTGTTTTTT.

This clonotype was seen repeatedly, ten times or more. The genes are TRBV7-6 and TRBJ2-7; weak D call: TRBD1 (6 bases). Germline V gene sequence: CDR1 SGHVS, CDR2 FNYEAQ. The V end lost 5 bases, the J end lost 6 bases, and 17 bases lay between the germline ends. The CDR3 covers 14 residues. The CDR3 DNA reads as TGTGCCAGCAGCCCAGGGGATGGGGCCGGCGAGCAGTACTTC. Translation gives CASSPGDGAGEQYF.

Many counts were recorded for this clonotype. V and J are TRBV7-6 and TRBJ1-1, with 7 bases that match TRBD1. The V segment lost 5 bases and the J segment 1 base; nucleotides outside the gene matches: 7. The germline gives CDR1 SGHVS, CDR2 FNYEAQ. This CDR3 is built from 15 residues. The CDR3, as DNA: TGTGCCAGCAGCCTCCAACAGGGGCCGAACACTGAAGCTTTCTTT. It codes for CASSLQQGPNTEAFF.

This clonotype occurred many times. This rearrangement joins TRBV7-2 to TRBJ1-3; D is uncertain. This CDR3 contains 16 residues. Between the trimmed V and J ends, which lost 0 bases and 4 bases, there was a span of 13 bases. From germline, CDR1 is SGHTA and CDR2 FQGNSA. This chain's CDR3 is CASSLARTGLGNTIYF. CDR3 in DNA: TGTGCCAGCAGCTTAGCGAGGACTGGCCTCGGAAACACCATATATTTT.

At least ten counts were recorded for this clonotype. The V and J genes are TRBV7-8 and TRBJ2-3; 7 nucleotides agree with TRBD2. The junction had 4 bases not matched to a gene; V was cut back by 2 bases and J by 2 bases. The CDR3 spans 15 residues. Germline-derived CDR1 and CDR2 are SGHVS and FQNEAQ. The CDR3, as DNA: TGTGCCAGCAGCTTATTGCGGGAGCCCACAGATACGCAGTATTTT. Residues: CASSLLREPTDTQYF.

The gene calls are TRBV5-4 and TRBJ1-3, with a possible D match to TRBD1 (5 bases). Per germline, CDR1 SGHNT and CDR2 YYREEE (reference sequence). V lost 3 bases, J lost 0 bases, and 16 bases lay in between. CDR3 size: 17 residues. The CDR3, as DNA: TGTGCCAGCAGCTCCCCGGGACCCGACTACTCTGGAAACACCATATATTTT. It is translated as CASSSPGPDYSGNTIYF.

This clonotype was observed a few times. CDR3 DNA sequence: TGTGCCATCAGTGAGAATGGGAACTATGGCTACACCTTC. Translated: CAISENGNYGYTF. The gene calls are TRBV10-3 and TRBJ1-2; D unresolved. Germline V gives CDR1 ENHRY, CDR2 SYGVKD. The length of the CDR3 is 13 residues. V lost 2 bases to trimming and J lost 2 bases, with 6 bases between them.

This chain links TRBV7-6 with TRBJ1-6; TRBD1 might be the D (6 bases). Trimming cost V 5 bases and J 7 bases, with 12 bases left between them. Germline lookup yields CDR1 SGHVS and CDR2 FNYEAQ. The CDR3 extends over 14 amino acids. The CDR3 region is CASSRDTQNSPLHF. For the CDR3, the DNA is TGTGCCAGCAGCCGGGACACACAGAATTCACCCCTCCACTTT.

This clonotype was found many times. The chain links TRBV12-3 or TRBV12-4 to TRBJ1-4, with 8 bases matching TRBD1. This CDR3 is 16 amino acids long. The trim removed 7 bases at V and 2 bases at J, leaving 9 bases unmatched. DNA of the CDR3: TGTGCCAGCACTTCTCCGGACAGGGCCACTAATGAAAAACTGTTTTTT. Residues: CASTSPDRATNEKLFF.

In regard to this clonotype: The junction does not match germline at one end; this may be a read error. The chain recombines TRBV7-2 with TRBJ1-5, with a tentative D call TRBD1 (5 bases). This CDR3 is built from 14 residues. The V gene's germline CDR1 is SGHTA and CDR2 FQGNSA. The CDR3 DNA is TGTGCCAGCAGCTCGGGGGACGGAGGTCAGCCCCAGCACTTT. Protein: CASSSGDGGQPQHF.

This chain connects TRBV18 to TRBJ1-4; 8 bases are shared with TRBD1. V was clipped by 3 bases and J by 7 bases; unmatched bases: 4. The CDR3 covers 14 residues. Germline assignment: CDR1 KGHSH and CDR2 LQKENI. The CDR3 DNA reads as TGTGCCAGCTCACCCGCAGGGGGCGGTGAAAAACTGTTTTTT. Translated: CASSPAGGGEKLFF.

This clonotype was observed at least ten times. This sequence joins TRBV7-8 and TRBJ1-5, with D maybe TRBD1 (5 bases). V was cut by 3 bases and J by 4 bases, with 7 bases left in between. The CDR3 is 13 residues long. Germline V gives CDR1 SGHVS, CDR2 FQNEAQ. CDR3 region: CASSLKGNQPQHF. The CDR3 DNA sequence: TGTGCCAGCAGCTTGAAGGGGAATCAGCCCCAGCATTTT.

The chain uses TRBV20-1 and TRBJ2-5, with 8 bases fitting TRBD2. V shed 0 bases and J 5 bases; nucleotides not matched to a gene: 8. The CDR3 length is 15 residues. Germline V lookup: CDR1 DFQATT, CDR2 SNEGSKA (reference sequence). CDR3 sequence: CSARDSGGVVETQYF. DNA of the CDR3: TGCAGTGCTAGAGATTCGGGGGGGGTGGTTGAGACCCAGTACTTC.

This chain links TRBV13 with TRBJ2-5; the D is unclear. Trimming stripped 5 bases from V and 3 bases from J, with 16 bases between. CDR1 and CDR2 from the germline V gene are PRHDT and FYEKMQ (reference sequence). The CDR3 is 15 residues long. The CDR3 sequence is CASSPGFTLEETQYF. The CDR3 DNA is TGTGCCAGCAGCCCCGGGTTTACCTTAGAAGAGACCCAGTACTTC. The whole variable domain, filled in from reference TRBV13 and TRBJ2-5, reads AAGVIQSPRHLIKEKRETATLKCYPIPRHDTVYWYQQGPGQDPQFLISFYEKMQSDKGSIPDRFSAQQFSDYHSELNMSSLELGDSALYFCASSPGFTLEETQYFGPGTRLLVL.

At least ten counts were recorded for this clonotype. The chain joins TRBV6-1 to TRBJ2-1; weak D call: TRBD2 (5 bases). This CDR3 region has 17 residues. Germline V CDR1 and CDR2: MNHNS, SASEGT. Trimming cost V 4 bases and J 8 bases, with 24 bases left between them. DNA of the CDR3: TGTGCCAGCAGTGGCTCATGGCCCGGACTGGTCGTCGATGAGCAGTTCTTC. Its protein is CASSGSWPGLVVDEQFF.

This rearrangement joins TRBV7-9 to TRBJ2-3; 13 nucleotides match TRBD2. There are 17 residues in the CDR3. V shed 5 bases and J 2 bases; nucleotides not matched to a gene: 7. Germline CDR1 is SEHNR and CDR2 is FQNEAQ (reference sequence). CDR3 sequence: CASSPWTSGGPTDTQYF. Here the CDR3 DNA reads TGTGCCAGCAGCCCTTGGACTAGCGGGGGACCCACAGATACGCAGTATTTT.

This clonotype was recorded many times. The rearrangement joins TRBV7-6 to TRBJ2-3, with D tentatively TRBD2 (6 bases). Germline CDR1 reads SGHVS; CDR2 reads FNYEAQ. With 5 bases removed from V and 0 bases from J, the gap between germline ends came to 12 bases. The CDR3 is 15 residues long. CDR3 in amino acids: CASSPRDGSTDTQYF. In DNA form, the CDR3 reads TGTGCCAGCAGCCCGCGGGACGGCAGCACAGATACGCAGTATTTT.

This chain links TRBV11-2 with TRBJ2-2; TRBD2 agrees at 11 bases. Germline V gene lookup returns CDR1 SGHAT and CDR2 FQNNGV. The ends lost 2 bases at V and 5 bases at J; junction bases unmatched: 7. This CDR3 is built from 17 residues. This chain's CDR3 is CASSLRPTSGATGELFF. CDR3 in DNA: TGTGCCAGCAGCTTACGGCCGACTAGCGGGGCTACCGGGGAGCTGTTTTTT.

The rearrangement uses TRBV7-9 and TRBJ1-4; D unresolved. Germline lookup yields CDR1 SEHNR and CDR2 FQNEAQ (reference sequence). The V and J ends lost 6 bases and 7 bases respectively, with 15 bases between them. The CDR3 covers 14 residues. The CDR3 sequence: CASSQEQSGEKLFF. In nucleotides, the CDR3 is TGTGCCAGCAGTCAGGAACAATCTGGTGAAAAACTGTTTTTT.

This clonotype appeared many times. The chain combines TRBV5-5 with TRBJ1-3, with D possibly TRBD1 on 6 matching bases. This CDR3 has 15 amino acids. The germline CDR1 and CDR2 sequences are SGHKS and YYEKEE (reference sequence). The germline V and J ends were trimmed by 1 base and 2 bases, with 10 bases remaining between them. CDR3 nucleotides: TGTGCCAGCAGCTTGTCGTGGACAGCTGGAAACACCATATATTTT. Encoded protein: CASSLSWTAGNTIYF.

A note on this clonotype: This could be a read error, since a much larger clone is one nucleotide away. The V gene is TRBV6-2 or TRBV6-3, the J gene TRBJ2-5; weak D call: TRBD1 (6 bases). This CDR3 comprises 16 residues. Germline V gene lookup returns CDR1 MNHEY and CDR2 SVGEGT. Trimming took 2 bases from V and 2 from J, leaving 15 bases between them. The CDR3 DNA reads TGTGCCAGCAGTTACAATCTAGAGGGGGATCAAGAGACCCAGTACTTC. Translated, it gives CASSYNLEGDQETQYF.

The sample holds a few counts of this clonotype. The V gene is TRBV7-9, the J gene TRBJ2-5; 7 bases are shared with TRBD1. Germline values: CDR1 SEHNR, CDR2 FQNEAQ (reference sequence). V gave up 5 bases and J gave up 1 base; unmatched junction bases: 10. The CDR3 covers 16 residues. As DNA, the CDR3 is TGTGCCAGCAGCAACCCCGCCGGGACAGTCCAAGAGACCCAGTACTTC. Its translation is CASSNPAGTVQETQYF.

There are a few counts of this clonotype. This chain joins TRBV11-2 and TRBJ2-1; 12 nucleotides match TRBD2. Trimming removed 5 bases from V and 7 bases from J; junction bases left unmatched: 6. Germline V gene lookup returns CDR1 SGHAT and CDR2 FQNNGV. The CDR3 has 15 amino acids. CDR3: CASSPSGRAWNEQFF. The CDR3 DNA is TGTGCCAGCAGCCCTAGCGGGAGGGCCTGGAATGAGCAGTTCTTC.